Listed below are T cell receptor beta chains from one sample, sequenced in a study of identical twins. One entry per CDR3 protein, called by TCRdb with MiXCR from the 5' RACE reads. The sample records hundreds of thousands of distinct CDR3 sequences, around 6% being singletons. What was sequenced was naive T cells sorted from blood. The receptors originated from a man younger than 30 in good health. The CDR3 runs from the conserved cysteine through the conserved F or W. D genes are given only for firm matches. Only some rows state a clone size, as once, few, many or a class for expanded clones.

- few TRBJ1-1 TRBV2 TGTGCCAGCAGGGGCCATAGGGGTAACACTGAAGCTTTCTTT CASRGHRGNTEAFF
TRBD1 - TRBJ1-1 TRBV7-2 TGTGCCAGCAGCTTGCATGTTGCAGGGGGCATTGGTGAAGCTTTCTTT CASSLHVAGGIGEAFF
TRBD1 many TRBJ1-6 TRBV5-1 TGCGCCAGCAGCTTTGGGGACAGGGGTTCACCCCTCCACTTT CASSFGDRGSPLHF
- - TRBJ1-4 TRBV20-1 TGCAGTGCTAGTAGGGGTAGAGGGCGGGAAAAACTGTTTTTT CSASRGRGREKLFF
- - TRBJ1-4 TRBV15 TGTGCCACCAGCAGAGATAGGGGATCTAATGAAAAACTGTTTTTT CATSRDRGSNEKLFF
- - TRBJ2-4 TRBV12-3/TRBV12-4 TGTGCCAGCAGTTTAGGGCAGGGTGTGACCAAAAACATTCAGTACTTC CASSLGQGVTKNIQYF
- few TRBJ1-2 TRBV20-1 TGCAGTGCTATAGACGGCCCTAACTATGGCTACACCTTC CSAIDGPNYGYTF
TRBD1 many TRBJ2-1 TRBV20-1 TGCAGTGCTGCGGGACAGGGGACCCATGAGCAGTTCTTC CSAAGQGTHEQFF
TRBD1 - TRBJ1-5 TRBV12-3/TRBV12-4 TGTGCCAGCAGTCCTGGACAGGGAGGGCCCCAGCATTTT CASSPGQGGPQHF
TRBD2 many TRBJ2-7 TRBV14 TGTGCCAGCAGCCAAGATCCTAGCGGATTCTACGAGCAGTACTTC CASSQDPSGFYEQYF
- few TRBJ1-1 TRBV3-1 TGTGCCAGCGGTGTGGCGGGGGGTGGGGGGAACACTGAAGCTTTCTTT CASGVAGGGGNTEAFF
TRBD2 - TRBJ2-7 TRBV15 TGTGCCACCAGCAGAGATGGGCGGACTAGCGGGAGCGAGCAGTACTTC CATSRDGRTSGSEQYF
- many TRBJ2-1 TRBV10-1 TGCGCCAGCAGTGAGTCTTGGGGGGCGCAGGTTGAGCAGTTCTTC CASSESWGAQVEQFF
TRBD1 - TRBJ2-1 TRBV5-6 TGTGCCAGCAGCTTGGCACGATACAGGGGACCCCCTTACAATGAGCAGTTCTTC CASSLARYRGPPYNEQFF
- few TRBJ2-3 TRBV18 TGTGCCAGCTCACCACAAGGGCGCGGAGATACGCAGTATTTT CASSPQGRGDTQYF
- few TRBJ1-4 TRBV7-9 TGTGCCAGCAGACCAAATCCTCGGCAGGGATTAAATGAAAAACTGTTTTTT CASRPNPRQGLNEKLFF
TRBD2 few TRBJ2-1 TRBV5-1 TGCGCCAGCAGCTCCTTAGAGGCGGGGGCCTACAATGAGCAGTTCTTC CASSSLEAGAYNEQFF
- many TRBJ2-5 TRBV7-9 TGTGCCAGCAGCTCCACTCGTGGCGGCTCTTTCAGGGAGACCCAGTACTTC CASSSTRGGSFRETQYF
- - TRBJ2-5 TRBV2 TGTGCCAGCAGTGAAGTAGTGGGAAAGACCCAGTACTTC CASSEVVGKTQYF
- many TRBJ2-3 TRBV5-1 TGCGCCAGCAGCTTGTGGGGGGCAGATACGCAGTATTTT CASSLWGADTQYF
TRBD2 many TRBJ2-1 TRBV29-1 TGCAGCGTGGATTCGGGGCCGGGGGGTGAGCAGTTCTTC CSVDSGPGGEQFF
TRBD2 - TRBJ2-7 TRBV5-6 TGTGCCAGCAGCTCAGTAACTAGCGGGAGGGCCTACGAGCAGTACTTC CASSSVTSGRAYEQYF
- many TRBJ2-1 TRBV5-1 TGCGCCAGCAGCTTGGTCCGGTTTTACGATGAGCAGTTCTTC CASSLVRFYDEQFF
TRBD2 few TRBJ2-1 TRBV20-1 TGCAGTGCTAGAGATCACCTAGCGGGTGTGAATGAGCAGTTCTTC CSARDHLAGVNEQFF
- many TRBJ2-1 TRBV28 TGTGCCAGCAGCTACAATCTGCCTCGCGATGAGCAGTTCTTC CASSYNLPRDEQFF
TRBD2 few TRBJ2-2 TRBV30 TGTGCCTGGAGTGAAGCGGGAGGTATCACCGGGGAGCTGTTTTTT CAWSEAGGITGELFF
- few TRBJ1-1 TRBV24-1 TGTGCCACCAGTGACAACCGGAACACTGAAGCTTTCTTT CATSDNRNTEAFF
TRBD2 many TRBJ2-1 TRBV10-1 TGCGCCAGCAGTACACTAGCGGGAGCCGCAAGTGAGCAGTTCTTC CASSTLAGAASEQFF
TRBD2 - TRBJ2-4 TRBV7-2 TGTGCCAGCAGCGCCTTAGTAGCGGGTAGAGACATTCAGTACTTC CASSALVAGRDIQYF
TRBD1 - TRBJ2-1 TRBV5-1 TGCGCCAGCAGCCGAGGGGACAGCCAATTTGAAAATGAGCAGTTCTTC CASSRGDSQFENEQFF
- many TRBJ2-1 TRBV27 TGTGCCAGCAGCCTTCCAGGGATCAATGAGCAGTTCTTC CASSLPGINEQFF
- - TRBJ2-2 TRBV6-2/TRBV6-3 TGTGCCAGCAGTTACTCGAAGGTAGCGGCCAACACCGGGGAGCTGTTTTTT CASSYSKVAANTGELFF
- many TRBJ2-1 TRBV20-1 TGCAGTGCTAGAGCGTCCGGGGTATACAATGAGCAGTTCTTC CSARASGVYNEQFF
- few TRBJ2-6 TRBV11-2 TGTGCCAGCAGCTTTTTCATCAGGTCTGGGGCCAACGTCCTGACTTTC CASSFFIRSGANVLTF
- many TRBJ2-2 TRBV5-1 TGCGCCAGCAGATCCCATAGCGGCGGGGAGCTGTTTTTT CASRSHSGGELFF
- few TRBJ1-1 TRBV21-1 TGTGCCAGCAGCGACCCCCGGGTTTGGTTAGTCAACACTGAAGCTTTCTTT CASSDPRVWLVNTEAFF
- few TRBJ2-5 TRBV9 TGTGCCAGCGCGAGGACGGCAAAAGAGACCCAGTACTTC CASARTAKETQYF
- many TRBJ1-1 TRBV7-9 TGTGCCAGCAGCCCGACTTGGGGCACTGAAGCTTTCTTT CASSPTWGTEAFF
TRBD2 many TRBJ2-7 TRBV20-1 TGCAGTGCCGCGGGACTAGCGGGGGAAATTTACGAGCAGTACTTC CSAAGLAGEIYEQYF
- many TRBJ2-7 TRBV20-1 TGCAGTGCTAGAGCGATAGCGAAGAGCTCCTACGAGCAGTACTTC CSARAIAKSSYEQYF
TRBD1 many TRBJ2-7 TRBV4-2 TGTGCCAGCAGCCAAGGAGCAGGGACAGAAGTGTACGAGCAGTACTTC CASSQGAGTEVYEQYF
- few TRBJ1-1 TRBV18 TGTGCCAGCTCATGGCCTGAAGCTTTCTTT CASSWPEAFF
- - TRBJ2-1 TRBV6-1 TGTGCCAGCGAAAGAGGACAGTTATACAATGAGCAGTTCTTC CASERGQLYNEQFF
- many TRBJ1-3 TRBV5-8 TGTGCCAGCAGCTTTTCAGGCTCAGGAAACACCATATATTTT CASSFSGSGNTIYF
- few TRBJ2-3 TRBV7-2 TGTGCCAGCAGCTCCGAGGGTCAGAATACGCAGTATTTT CASSSEGQNTQYF
TRBD1 many TRBJ2-3 TRBV2 TGTGCCAGCACCGACCCACCGGGACAGAGCACAGATACGCAGTATTTT CASTDPPGQSTDTQYF
- many TRBJ1-2 TRBV12-3/TRBV12-4 TGTGCCAGCAGTTGGCTGGGGCAGAAAAGCTACACCTTC CASSWLGQKSYTF
- - TRBJ2-1 TRBV24-1 TGTGCCACCAGTGATTCAAGGGAGCAGTTATCCTACAATGAGCAGTTCTTC CATSDSREQLSYNEQFF
TRBD1 many TRBJ2-1 TRBV5-1 TGCGCCAGCAGCTTGGGACAGGGGCGGTCCAATGAGCAGTTCTTC CASSLGQGRSNEQFF
TRBD1 many TRBJ2-7 TRBV29-1 TGCAGCGTCGTCACGCCGGACAGGGTGGAGTACTTC CSVVTPDRVEYF
- many TRBJ2-5 TRBV7-9 TGTGCCAGCAGCTACGTCGTGGGGGTGGAAGAGACCCAGTACTTC CASSYVVGVEETQYF
TRBD2 - TRBJ2-1 TRBV7-6 TGTGCCAGCAGCCAATCCCGGGGGGTTAACAATGAGCAGTTCTTC CASSQSRGVNNEQFF
TRBD1 many TRBJ2-1 TRBV10-1 TGCGCCAGCAGTGGGTCTCAGGGGGCTCGGGTCAATGAGCAGTTCTTC CASSGSQGARVNEQFF
- many TRBJ1-2 TRBV18 TGTGCCAGCTCACCAACCGCGAGGGAAGGCACCTTC CASSPTAREGTF
TRBD2 - TRBJ2-2 TRBV13 TGTGCCAGCAGGGGAGGGTCGAAGAACACCGGGGAGCTGTTTTTT CASRGGSKNTGELFF
TRBD1 many TRBJ2-7 TRBV7-2 TGTGCCAGCAGCTTATCGCAGGGGGTGCAGTACTTC CASSLSQGVQYF
TRBD1 - TRBJ1-5 TRBV7-2 TGTGCCAGCAGCTTAGATGGCAGGGGGATTGGTCAGCCCCAGCATTTT CASSLDGRGIGQPQHF
TRBD1 - TRBJ1-5 TRBV5-5 TGTGCCAGCAGCTTGGTCGCGACAGGGGAGAATCAGCCCCAGCATTTT CASSLVATGENQPQHF
- many TRBJ2-5 TRBV12-3/TRBV12-4 TGTGCCAGCAGTTTAAGTACAGACCAAGAGACCCAGTACTTC CASSLSTDQETQYF